A selection of T cell receptor beta chains follows, all from one sample in a study of blood T cell repertoires in COVID-19. The table came from immunoSEQ multiplex PCR; TCRdb's copy has only in-frame clones and leaves some out. Seen here are some 120,000 clones, around nine tenths observed once, and the top ten hold approximately 5%. The sequenced sample was peripheral blood. Receptor source: a man in his fifties or sixties with COVID-19, enrolled during active disease. Each CDR3 is given with its conserved first and last residue. D genes are given only for firm matches. Some rows have no size entry. The others give once, few or many, or a class for an expanded clone.

d_gene	abundance	j_gene	v_gene	CDR3nt	CDR3aa
NA	NA	TRBJ1-2	TRBV4-1	TGCGCCAGCAGCCTCCGGGACTCTAACCTCTATGGCTACACCTTC	CASSLRDSNLYGYTF
NA	NA	TRBJ1-1	TRBV18	TGTGCCAGCTCAGGGGTTGGGACGGGGGAAATCGGAGCTTTCTTT	CASSGVGTGEIGAFF
TRBD1	NA	TRBJ1-4	TRBV4-1	TGCGCCAGCAGCCAGTTGACAGGGGTAGTTGAAAAACTGTTTTTT	CASSQLTGVVEKLFF
TRBD2	NA	TRBJ2-5	TRBV2	TGTGCCAGCACCCGGACTAGCCAGGAAACCCAGTACTTC	CASTRTSQETQYF
NA	NA	TRBJ1-1	TRBV2	TGTGCCAGCAGTGAAGAGGGGGTGTGGACTGAAGCTTTCTTT	CASSEEGVWTEAFF
NA	NA	TRBJ2-1	TRBV13	TGTGCCAGCGATCCGGTGGGGACAAACAATGAGCAGTTCTTC	CASDPVGTNNEQFF
NA	NA	TRBJ1-2	TRBV3-1/TRBV3-2	TGTGCCAGCAGCCCCGCGACAGGTAGCTATGGCTACACCTTC	CASSPATGSYGYTF
TRBD1	NA	TRBJ1-5	TRBV18	TGTGCCAGCTCCCCCGGACAGGGAGCCTCAATCGAGCCCCAGCATTTT	CASSPGQGASIEPQHF
NA	few	TRBJ2-1	TRBV11-2	TGTGCCAGCAGCTTAATTCCATCCTCCTACAATGAGCAGTTCTTC	CASSLIPSSYNEQFF
NA	few	TRBJ2-7	TRBV11-2	TGTGCCAGCAGCTTAGATAGTTTCCAGCGCTACGAGCAGTACTTC	CASSLDSFQRYEQYF
NA	NA	TRBJ2-1	TRBV28	TGTGCCAGCAGTTTCCGGGACTTGCACTACAATGAGCAGTTCTTC	CASSFRDLHYNEQFF
TRBD2	NA	TRBJ2-3	TRBV9	TGTGCCAGCAGCGTAGCTACTAGCGGGAGTGAAGATACGCAGTATTTT	CASSVATSGSEDTQYF
NA	NA	TRBJ1-3	TRBV18	TGTGCCAGCTCAACAGACGGGGACACCATATATTTT	CASSTDGDTIYF
TRBD1	NA	TRBJ1-5	TRBV27	TGTGCCAGCATGCCCAAGGGGGCTGGGCGCAATCAGCCCCAGCATTTT	CASMPKGAGRNQPQHF
TRBD1	NA	TRBJ1-1	TRBV5-1	TGCGCCAGCAGCCCCGACAGGGAATTCGGTGAAGCTTTCTTT	CASSPDREFGEAFF
NA	NA	TRBJ1-4	TRBV15	TGTGCCACCAGCAGATTTTCCCGCCCTGAGAAACTGTTTTTT	CATSRFSRPEKLFF
NA	few	TRBJ2-4	TRBV6-6	TGTGCCAGCAGTTACAGTGGACAGTCAAACATTCAGTACTTC	CASSYSGQSNIQYF
TRBD1	NA	TRBJ1-4	TRBV7-6	TGTGCCAGCAGCCAATCCAGGGGGTGGGGAGAAAAACTGTTTTTT	CASSQSRGWGEKLFF
NA	once	TRBJ2-1	TRBV10-2	TGCGCCAGCAGTGAAGAACAGAGCTCCTACAATGAGCAGTTCTTC	CASSEEQSSYNEQFF
TRBD1	NA	TRBJ2-1	TRBV5-1	TGCGCCAGCAGCCCGGGACAGGGTATCTACAATGAGCAGTTCTTC	CASSPGQGIYNEQFF
NA	NA	TRBJ2-5	TRBV5-1	TGCGCCAGCAGCTTGGCCACAGGGTTTGGGGAGACCCAGTACTTC	CASSLATGFGETQYF
TRBD2	NA	TRBJ2-1	TRBV6-6	TGTGCCAAGACAACCATAGCGGGAGAGGGTAATGAGCAGTTCTTC	CAKTTIAGEGNEQFF